This T cell receptor beta chain was observed in a study of T-cell reconstitution after alpha-beta-depleted transplantation in children. Unique molecular identifiers were incorporated when the TCRbeta library was constructed. Each CDR3 protein is one row after TCRdb ran MiXCR on the PCR reads. The table includes around 670,000 distinct CDR3 sequences, roughly 14% detected once. This clonotype was recorded many times. The germline V gene has CDR1 SGHDT and CDR2 YYEEEE. CDR3 length: 15 residues. The ends lost 5 bases at V and 3 bases at J; junction bases unmatched: 5. This specimen was PBMCs, taken before TCRalphabeta/CD19-depleted stem cell transplant. The V and J genes are TRBV5-6 and TRBJ2-7; 13 positions agree with TRBD2. The sequence was collected from a girl aged 2 to 10 with congenital amegakaryocytic thrombocytopenia, due to receive a stem cell transplant. Written as DNA, the CDR3 is TGTGCCAGCAGTCTGGGACTAGCGGGACTCTACGAGCAGTACTTC. Translation: CASSLGLAGLYEQYF.